This T cell receptor beta chain was recovered during a study of CD8 T cells in Susac syndrome. TCR beta sequences were obtained from blood CD8+ and CD4+ T cells. The multiple sclerosis controls consisted of treatment-naive patients with relapsing-remitting disease, either stable or active. Negative isolation yielded the CD8+ and CD4+ T cells, while FACS enriched the TEMRA cells. This CDR3 is 14 amino acids long. Germline CDR1 reads DFQATT; CDR2 reads SNEGSKA (reference sequence). V was trimmed by 0 bases and J by 2 bases, leaving 11 bases between them. Reverse transcription of 0.5 to 1 ug RNA was performed with random hexamers. The CDR3 of TCR beta was amplified by immunoSEQ multiplex PCR across 54 Vbeta and 13 Jbeta. TCRdb reprocessed the immunoSEQ multiplex PCR reads with MiXCR, giving one entry per CDR3 protein. In the table there are around 300,000 distinct CDR3 sequences, 70% to 90% of which are singletons.

The sequence derives from a human donor with multiple sclerosis. The rearrangement joins TRBV20-1 to TRBJ2-7; D remains unclear. Specimen: CD8+ T cells from PBMCs. The CDR3 DNA reads TGCAGTGCTAGAGATCCCCGGGTCCCCTACGAGCAGTACTTC. It encodes CSARDPRVPYEQYF.